This TCR beta chain was found in a study of blood T cells in healthy people across ages. Study-level findings and limits: Nothing was known about donor CMV status, and this possibly confounded expanded clonotype changes.

This clonotype came up many times. Its antigen is not identified. Then a second PCR, running about 7 to 11 cycles, was carried out with a sample-barcoded 5' primer and a J-beta primer mix. The authors tagged each cDNA molecule using a template-switch adaptor with 12 random nucleotides. TCRdb reanalysed the 5' RACE reads using MiXCR and keeps one entry per CDR3 protein. Of approximately 670,000 distinct CDR3 sequences in the sample, 40% to 45% were seen once. Germline assignment: CDR1 MNHEY and CDR2 SVGEGT. This CDR3 has 15 residues. Losses at the gene ends were 10 bases for V and 3 bases for J; bases not matched to a gene: 14.

This clonotype was obtained from a man older than 75 in good health. What was sequenced was blood. This chain joins TRBV6-2 or TRBV6-3 and TRBJ1-2, with 7 bases matching TRBD1. The DNA of the CDR3 is TGTGCCACCGCAGACCACGGACAGGCGGACTATGGCTACACCTTC. Its protein product is CATADHGQADYGYTF.